Following are 5 T cell receptor beta chains from one sample sequenced in a study of blood T cell repertoires in COVID-19. Generated by immunoSEQ multiplex PCR, the TCRdb table keeps only in-frame clones and is missing some. Altogether approximately 230,000 clones are present, under 90% being singletons, with the ten largest covering more than 1.5%. Specimen: PBMCs or T cells enriched from blood (not recorded which). The receptors stem from a man between 35 and 55 years old who had recovered from COVID-19.

This clone has a single count. J is TRBJ1-1 and V is TRBV30, with D perhaps TRBD1 (5 bases). V shed 3 bases and J shed 8 bases, with 13 bases lying between them. This CDR3 region has 12 residues. Germline V gene sequence: CDR1 GTSNPN, CDR2 SVGIG (reference sequence). CDR3 coding DNA: TGTGCCTGGAGGCCACGAAGGGGAGAAGCTTTCTTT. This translates into CAWRPRRGEAFF.

The rearrangement links TRBV27 to TRBJ1-5; 9 bases align to TRBD1. This CDR3 contains 14 residues. V shed 0 bases and J 7 bases; nucleotides not matched to a gene: 1. Germline lookup yields CDR1 MNHEY and CDR2 SMNVEV (reference sequence). This chain's CDR3 is CASSLSTGGQPQHF. Written as DNA, the CDR3 is TGTGCCAGCAGTTTATCGACAGGGGGGCAGCCCCAGCATTTT.

The rearrangement uses TRBV7-9 and TRBJ2-3; 12 bases line up with TRBD2. This CDR3 comprises 18 residues. Trimming took 10 bases from V and 2 from J; bases not matched to a gene: 16. Germline V gives CDR1 SEHNR, CDR2 FQNEAQ (reference sequence). The CDR3 loop reads CATRGRTSGEDLTDTQYF. The DNA for the CDR3 is TGTGCCACGCGCGGAAGGACTAGCGGGGAGGACCTCACAGATACGCAGTATTTT.

This chain uses TRBV15 with TRBJ2-6; 8 nucleotides line up with TRBD1. Germline values: CDR1 LNHNV, CDR2 YYDKDF (reference sequence). CDR3 length: 15 residues. V dropped 1 base and J dropped 11; count of bases not matched to a gene: 7. CDR3 loop: CATSRGQGSEDVLTF. The CDR3 region has the DNA TGTGCCACCAGCAGAGGACAGGGGAGCGAAGACGTCCTGACTTTC.

The rearrangement links TRBV5-1 to TRBJ2-2, with D perhaps matching TRBD2 (7 bases). Trimming removed 1 base from V and 5 bases from J, with 12 bases in between. CDR3 length: 15 residues. Per germline, CDR1 SGHRS and CDR2 YFSETQ. CDR3 bases: TGCGCCAGCAGCTTGTACAGGGAGGGGACCGGGGAGCTGTTTTTT. Translation gives CASSLYREGTGELFF.